The text below deals with one T cell receptor (beta chain). What it recognizes is unknown. This entry comes from a study of T cell responses to AZD1222 COVID-19 vaccine. The study's findings and limits: Regions 160-218 and 743-854 held dominance among vaccine-associated CD4 TCRs, which spanned spike. Among those given AZD1222, only five or six were seropositive at baseline.

The table came from immunoSEQ multiplex PCR; TCRdb's copy has only in-frame clones and leaves some out. The data contain some 95,000 clones, approximately 89% of them singletons. CDR3 size: 15 residues. The germline V and J ends were trimmed by 2 bases and 6 bases, with 11 bases remaining between them. Germline V gene lookup returns CDR1 KGHSH and CDR2 LQKENI. The specimen was peripheral blood, collected on day 0 of MenACWY control vaccination. The clonotype comes from an adult in good health. V and J are TRBV18 and TRBJ1-6; tentative D call: TRBD1 (5 bases). The CDR3 bases are TGTGCCAGCTCACCAATTCGGCAGGGTAATTCACCCCTCCACTTT. It translates to CASSPIRQGNSPLHF.